This section outlines one T cell receptor (beta chain) sequence together with its context. The target antigen is unknown. These data are taken from a study of cytomegalovirus exposure and HLA in healthy donors. Study background: Later, an analysis reported that the 130 or so validation repertoires had used the same platform as the approximately 660 first-cohort repertoires. Overall study findings and caveats: The study listed approximately 170 cytomegalovirus-associated TCR beta chains.

Measured with immunoSEQ multiplex PCR; TCRdb has only the in-frame clones, and not every one. The sample holds approximately 190,000 clones, 84% seen once. Sequenced input: PBMCs. The clonotype was recovered from a man aged 18 to 29 in good health and CMV-seropositive.

The CDR3 region is CASSTVGTGGANYGYTF. For the CDR3, the DNA is TGTGCCAGCTCCACCGTGGGGACAGGGGGAGCTAACTATGGCTACACCTTC. The V call is TRBV18, the J call TRBJ1-2; 11 positions agree with TRBD1. This CDR3 contains 17 residues. Germline assignment: CDR1 KGHSH and CDR2 LQKENI. With V trimmed by 6 bases and J by 0 bases, 9 bases remained unmatched. Together with reference TRBV18 and TRBJ1-2, the CDR3 gives the full variable domain: NAGVMQNPRHLVRRRGQEARLRCSPMKGHSHVYWYRQLPEEGLKFMVYLQKENIIDESGMPKERFSAEFPKEGPSILRIQQVVRGDSAAYFCASSTVGTGGANYGYTFGSGTRLTVV.